This T cell receptor beta chain was sequenced in a study of cytomegalovirus exposure and HLA in healthy donors. Study summary: In terms of ancestry, the Caucasian-associated cluster contained roughly 81% of the approximately 400 genotyped donors.

CDR3 length equals 14 residues. The V gene's germline CDR1 is SGHAT and CDR2 FQNNGV. The junction had 5 bases not matched to a gene; V was cut back by 4 bases and J by 4 bases. The PCR had 60 Vbeta and 13 Jbeta primers. TCRdb keeps only in-frame clones here, not all; method: immunoSEQ multiplex PCR. The data show over 100,000 clones, 87% seen once. As to this clone: As yet, its antigen is unknown.

Study results and limitations: The authors reported that TCR beta sequences could predict HLA-A and HLA-B alleles. These predictions were accurate for most subjects in the first cohort. Segments of the TCR beta V type were, in most cases, productive about 87% or about 30% of the time in an earlier analysis. Sequencing artifact likely explains a cluster of highly shared sequence variants.

The gene calls are TRBV11-2 and TRBJ2-7; 9 nucleotides line up with TRBD1. Sequenced sample: PBMCs. This TCR came from a woman in her thirties in good health and CMV-seronegative. CDR3 residues: CASSSLGQGYEQYF. Written as DNA, the CDR3 is TGTGCCAGCAGCTCTCTCGGACAGGGGTACGAGCAGTACTTC.